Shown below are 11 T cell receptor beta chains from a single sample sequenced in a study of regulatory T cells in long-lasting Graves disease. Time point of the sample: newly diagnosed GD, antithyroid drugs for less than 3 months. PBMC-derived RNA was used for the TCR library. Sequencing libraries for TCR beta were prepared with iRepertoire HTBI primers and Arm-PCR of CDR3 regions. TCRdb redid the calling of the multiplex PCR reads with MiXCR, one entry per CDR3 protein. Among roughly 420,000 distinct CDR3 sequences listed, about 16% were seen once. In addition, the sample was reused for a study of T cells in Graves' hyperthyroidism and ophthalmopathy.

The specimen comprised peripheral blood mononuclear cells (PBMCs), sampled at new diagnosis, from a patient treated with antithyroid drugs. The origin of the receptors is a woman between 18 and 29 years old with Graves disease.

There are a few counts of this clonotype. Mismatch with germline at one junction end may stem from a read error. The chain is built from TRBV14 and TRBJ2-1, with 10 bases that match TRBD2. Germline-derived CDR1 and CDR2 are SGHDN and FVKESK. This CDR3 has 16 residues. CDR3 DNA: TGTGCCAGCAGCCATACTAGCGGGATCGCCTACAATGGGCAGTTCTTC. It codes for CASSHTSGIAYNGQFF.

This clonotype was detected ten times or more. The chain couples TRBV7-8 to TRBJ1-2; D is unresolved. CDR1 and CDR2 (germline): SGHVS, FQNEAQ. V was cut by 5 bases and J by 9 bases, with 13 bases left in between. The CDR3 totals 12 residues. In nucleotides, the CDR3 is TGTGCCAGCAGCAACGCAGGTAGTAGCTACACCTTC. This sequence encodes CASSNAGSSYTF.

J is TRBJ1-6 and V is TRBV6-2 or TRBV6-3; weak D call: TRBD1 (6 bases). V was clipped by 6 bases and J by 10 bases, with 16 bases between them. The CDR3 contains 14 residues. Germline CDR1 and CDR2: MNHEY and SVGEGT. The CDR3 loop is CASRDSSRGSPLHF. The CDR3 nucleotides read TGTGCCAGCAGGGACAGCTCAAGAGGCTCACCCCTCCACTTT.

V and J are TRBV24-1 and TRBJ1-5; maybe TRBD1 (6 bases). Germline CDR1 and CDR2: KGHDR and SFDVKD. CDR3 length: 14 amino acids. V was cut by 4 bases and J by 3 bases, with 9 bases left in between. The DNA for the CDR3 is TGTGCCACCAGTGAACAGGGTAACAATCAGCCCCAGCATTTT. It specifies CATSEQGNNQPQHF.

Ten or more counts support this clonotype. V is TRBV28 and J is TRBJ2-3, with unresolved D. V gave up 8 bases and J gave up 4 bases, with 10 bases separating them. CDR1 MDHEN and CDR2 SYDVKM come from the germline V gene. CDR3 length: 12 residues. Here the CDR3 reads CASGTEADTQYF. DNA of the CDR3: TGTGCCAGCGGAACCGAGGCAGATACGCAGTATTTT. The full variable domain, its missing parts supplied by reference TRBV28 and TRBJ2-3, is DVKVTQSSRYLVKRTGEKVFLECVQDMDHENMFWYRQDPGLGLRLIYFSYDVKMKEKGDIPEGYSVSREKKERFSLILESASTNQTSMYLCASGTEADTQYFGPGTRLTVL.

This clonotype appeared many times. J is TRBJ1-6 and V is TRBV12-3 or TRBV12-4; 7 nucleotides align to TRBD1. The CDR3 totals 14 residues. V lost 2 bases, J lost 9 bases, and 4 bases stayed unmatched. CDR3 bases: TGTGCCAGCAGTTTAATGGACAGGTCTTCACCCCTCCACTTT. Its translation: CASSLMDRSSPLHF.

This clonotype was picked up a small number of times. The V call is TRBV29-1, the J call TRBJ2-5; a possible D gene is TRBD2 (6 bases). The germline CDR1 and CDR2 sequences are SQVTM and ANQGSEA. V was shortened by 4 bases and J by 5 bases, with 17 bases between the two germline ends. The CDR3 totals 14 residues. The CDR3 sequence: CSVGFLGGPETQYF. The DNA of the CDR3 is TGCAGCGTTGGTTTTTTGGGGGGTCCGGAGACCCAGTACTTC. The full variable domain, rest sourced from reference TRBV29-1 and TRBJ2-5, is SAVISQKPSRDICQRGTSLTIQCQVDSQVTMMFWYRQQPGQSLTLIATANQGSEATYESGFVIDKFPISRPNLTFSTLTVSNMSPEDSSIYLCSVGFLGGPETQYFGPGTRLLVL.

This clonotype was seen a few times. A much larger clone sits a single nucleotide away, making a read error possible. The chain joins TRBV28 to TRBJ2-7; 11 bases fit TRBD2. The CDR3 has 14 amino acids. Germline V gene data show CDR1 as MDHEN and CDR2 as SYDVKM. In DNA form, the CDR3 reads TGTGCCGGCAGATTTCCGGGACTAGCGGACGAGCAGTACTTC. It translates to CAGRFPGLADEQYF.

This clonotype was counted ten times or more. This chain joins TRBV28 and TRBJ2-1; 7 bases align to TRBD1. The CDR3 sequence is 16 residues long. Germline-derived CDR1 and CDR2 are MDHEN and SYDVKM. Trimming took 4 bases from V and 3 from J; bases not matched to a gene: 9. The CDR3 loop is CASSSAGTASYNEQFF. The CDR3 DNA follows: TGTGCCAGCAGTTCCGCCGGGACAGCGAGCTACAATGAGCAGTTCTTC.

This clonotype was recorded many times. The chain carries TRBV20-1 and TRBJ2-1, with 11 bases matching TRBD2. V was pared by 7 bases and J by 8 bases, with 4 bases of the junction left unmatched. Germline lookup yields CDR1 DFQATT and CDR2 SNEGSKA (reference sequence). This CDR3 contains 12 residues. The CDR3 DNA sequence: TGCAGTGTACTAGCGGGAGTCGATGAGCAGTTCTTC. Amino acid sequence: CSVLAGVDEQFF.

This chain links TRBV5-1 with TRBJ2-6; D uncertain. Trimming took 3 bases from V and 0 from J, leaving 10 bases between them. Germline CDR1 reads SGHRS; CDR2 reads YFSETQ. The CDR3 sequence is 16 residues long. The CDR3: CASSSLDYSGANVLTF. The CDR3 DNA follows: TGCGCCAGCAGCTCTTTGGATTACTCTGGGGCCAACGTCCTGACTTTC.